Sequencing of this TCR beta chain was carried out in a study of cytomegalovirus exposure and HLA in healthy donors. From germline, CDR1 is LGHNA and CDR2 YSLEER. CDR3 length: 17 amino acids. The V segment lost 0 bases and the J segment 7 bases; nucleotides outside the gene matches: 14. This clone was detected only a few times. The antigen is not known. The PCR employed 60 Vbeta primers together with 13 Jbeta primers. Authors' methods: In a later analysis, the count reached some 73 million unique TCR beta chains, with 10 million to 11 million shared. TCRdb's table, derived via immunoSEQ multiplex PCR, lists solely in-frame clones and lacks some. Clone size and the V and J calls come from that table; the DNA yielded D and trimming. The sample lists 150,000 to 200,000 clones, around 85% occurring once. Overall study results and limits: A further, later analysis showed that HLA-associated TCR beta chains (compared with equally common others) were more clonally expanded. Information on immune exposure was restricted to one variable (CMV serostatus). The Asian-associated ancestry cluster reportedly had fewer N-insertions than the roughly 670-donor mean in a later analysis.

The source material was PBMCs. V and J are TRBV4-3 and TRBJ1-2; 7 bases fit TRBD1. This receptor was identified in a man aged 18 to 30 in good health and CMV-seronegative. This chain's CDR3 is CASSQEATGILSGGYTF. The CDR3 DNA is TGCGCCAGCAGCCAAGAGGCGACAGGGATATTAAGCGGTGGCTACACCTTC.